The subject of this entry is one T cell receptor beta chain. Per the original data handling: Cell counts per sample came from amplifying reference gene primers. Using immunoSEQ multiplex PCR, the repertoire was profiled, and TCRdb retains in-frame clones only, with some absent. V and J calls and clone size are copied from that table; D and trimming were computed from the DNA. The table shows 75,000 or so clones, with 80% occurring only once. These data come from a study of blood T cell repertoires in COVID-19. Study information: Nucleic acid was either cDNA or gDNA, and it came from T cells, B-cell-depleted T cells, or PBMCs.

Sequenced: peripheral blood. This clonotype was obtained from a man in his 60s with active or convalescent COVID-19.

DNA for the CDR3: TGTGCCAGCAGCTCCCTAGACCTGAATGAGCAGTTCTTC. This translates into CASSSLDLNEQFF. This chain joins TRBV7-3 and TRBJ2-1; the D is unclear. With 4 bases removed from V and 7 bases from J, the gap between germline ends came to 11 bases. The CDR3 runs to 13 residues. Germline CDR1 and CDR2: SGHTA and FQGTGA.